These 14 T cell receptor beta chains were all obtained from the same sample, sequenced in a study of early T cells in non-severe SARS-CoV-2 infection. TCRdb called the 5' RACE reads again in MiXCR, with one record for every CDR3 protein. The sample lists around 27,000 distinct CDR3 sequences, about 3% occurring once. What was sequenced was whole blood. These TCRs come from an adult who was a healthcare worker with PCR-confirmed SARS-CoV-2 infection or an uninfected control (not recorded which).

This clonotype was seen at least ten times. This rearrangement joins TRBV29-1 to TRBJ1-2; no clear D. Germline CDR1 SQVTM, CDR2 ANQGSEA. This CDR3 has 13 amino acids. V lost 6 bases, J lost 10 bases, and 21 bases lay in between. CDR3 DNA: TGCAGCGTCCTGAACGGGCCTCTCAACGCCTACACCTTC. Translation: CSVLNGPLNAYTF.

This clonotype was picked up many times. The chain carries TRBV20-1 and TRBJ1-1, with 7 nucleotides matching TRBD1. CDR1 and CDR2 from the germline V gene are DFQATT and SNEGSKA (reference sequence). The V and J ends lost 6 bases and 0 bases, in that order; junction bases with no gene match: 4. This CDR3 contains 13 residues. CDR3 in DNA: TGCAGTGCCACAGGGGTTGTGAACACTGAAGCTTTCTTT. It is translated as CSATGVVNTEAFF.

This clonotype occurred many times. The V call is TRBV5-1, the J call TRBJ2-5; possibly TRBD1 for D (5 bases). Germline values: CDR1 SGHRS, CDR2 YFSETQ. The CDR3 runs to 15 residues. Between the trimmed V and J ends, which lost 0 bases and 3 bases, there was a span of 12 bases. This CDR3 is CASSLASQGKETQYF. In DNA, the CDR3 is TGCGCCAGCAGCTTGGCCTCCCAGGGTAAAGAGACCCAGTACTTC.

This clonotype is deemed medium-sized. The chain links TRBV7-8 to TRBJ1-6; 9 bases are shared with TRBD1. CDR3 length: 14 amino acids. Looked up from germline, CDR1 is SGHVS and CDR2 is FQNEAQ. V lost 5 bases, J lost 11 bases, and 7 bases stayed unmatched. The CDR3 coding sequence is TGTGCCAGCAGCCCGGGGACAGGGAATACACCCCTCCACTTT. Translated, it gives CASSPGTGNTPLHF.

This clonotype was seen at least ten times. The chain joins TRBV30 to TRBJ2-2, with D unresolved. There are 13 residues in the CDR3. Trimming left V 2 bases short and J 0 bases short, with 4 bases between. CDR1 and CDR2 (germline): GTSNPN, SVGIG (reference sequence). The CDR3 DNA sequence: TGTGCCTGGAGTTGGCCGAACACCGGGGAGCTGTTTTTT. It translates to CAWSWPNTGELFF.

This chain links TRBV6-2 or TRBV6-3 with TRBJ1-2; tentatively, D is TRBD1 (6 bases). The CDR3 has 13 amino acids. The V gene lost 7 bases and the J gene lost 4 bases, with 13 bases spanning the gap. Germline CDR1 is MNHEY and CDR2 is SVGEGT. CDR3 DNA sequence: TGTGCCAGCACCGGAGGGGGTCTCTATGGCTACACCTTC. It specifies CASTGGGLYGYTF.

This clonotype was seen repeatedly, ten times or more. The V call is TRBV7-2, the J call TRBJ2-1; D is undetermined. With 4 bases removed from V and 7 bases from J, the gap between germline ends came to 17 bases. CDR3 length: 15 residues. Germline V gene sequence: CDR1 SGHTA, CDR2 FQGNSA. As DNA, the CDR3 is TGTGCCAGCAGCTCGCAGATCATCCTAGAAAATGAGCAGTTCTTC. It yields the protein CASSSQIILENEQFF.

This clonotype was recorded a few times. The gene calls are TRBV30 and TRBJ2-5, with 7 bases identical to TRBD1. The trim removed 3 bases at V and 2 bases at J, leaving 9 bases unmatched. The V gene's germline CDR1 is GTSNPN and CDR2 SVGIG (reference sequence). The CDR3 length is 15 residues. This chain's CDR3 is CAWRLRDRTQETQYF. The CDR3 DNA follows: TGTGCCTGGAGATTAAGGGACAGAACTCAAGAGACCCAGTACTTC.

In this sample, this clonotype turned up many times. The CDR3 DNA reads TGTGCCAGCAGCTGGGGACAGGAGAACACTGAAGCTTTCTTT. Protein: CASSWGQENTEAFF. This rearrangement joins TRBV13 to TRBJ1-1; 8 bases are shared with TRBD1. In germline, CDR1 is PRHDT, CDR2 FYEKMQ (reference sequence). The CDR3 totals 14 residues. The J segment lost 1 base and the V segment lost 4 bases, leaving 2 bases of the junction unmatched. The full variable domain, in which reference TRBV13 and TRBJ1-1 provide the parts outside the CDR3, is AAGVIQSPRHLIKEKRETATLKCYPIPRHDTVYWYQQGPGQDPQFLISFYEKMQSDKGSIPDRFSAQQFSDYHSELNMSSLELGDSALYFCASSWGQENTEAFFGQGTRLTVV.

This clonotype was recorded many times. V is TRBV6-5 and J is TRBJ1-5; 7 bases match TRBD1. Germline CDR1 reads MNHEY; CDR2 reads SVGAGI. V was clipped by 6 bases and J by 3 bases; unmatched bases: 8. The CDR3 sequence is 15 residues long. CDR3 region: CASSPPGQVNQPQHF. In DNA, the CDR3 is TGTGCCAGCAGCCCTCCCGGACAGGTCAATCAGCCCCAGCATTTT.

The chain joins TRBV7-8 to TRBJ2-2; 14 bases map to TRBD2. This CDR3 has 19 amino acids. V shed 4 bases and J 0 bases; nucleotides not matched to a gene: 7. Per germline, CDR1 SGHVS and CDR2 FQNEAQ. Here the CDR3 DNA reads TGTGCCAGCAGCTCGGGACTAGCGGGGGTACGGGCGAACACCGGGGAGCTGTTTTTT. The encoded protein is CASSSGLAGVRANTGELFF.

This clonotype was observed at least ten times. This rearrangement joins TRBV12-3 or TRBV12-4 to TRBJ2-4; 8 bases map to TRBD2. V lost 5 bases to trimming and J lost 0 bases; unmatched junction nucleotides: 9. CDR3 size: 17 residues. The DNA for the CDR3 is TGTGCCAGCAGTCCCGGCCGGGGGGGGATAGCCAAAAACATTCAGTACTTC. Protein: CASSPGRGGIAKNIQYF.

This clonotype was recorded many times. This chain uses TRBV4-2 with TRBJ2-3; the match to TRBD2 covers 10 bases. V shed 3 bases, J shed 4 bases, and the junction held 10 bases outside the gene matches. The germline CDR1 and CDR2 sequences are LGHNA and YNFKEQ. CDR3 length equals 17 residues. CDR3 DNA sequence: TGTGCCAGCAGCCAGGGAACTACTAGCGGGGTTTCAGATACGCAGTATTTT. Residues: CASSQGTTSGVSDTQYF.

This clonotype was detected many times. The chain is built from TRBV12-3 or TRBV12-4 and TRBJ2-7, with D unclear. V lost 3 bases, J lost 4 bases, and 10 bases lay in between. This CDR3 contains 13 residues. CDR3 DNA sequence: TGTGCCAGCAGTTTCGGCGAGATATACGAGCAGTACGTC. Protein: CASSFGEIYEQYV.